A single sample gave rise to the 28 T cell receptor beta chains below, sequenced in a study of OX40 agonist ivuxolimab in advanced cancers. TCRdb's copy holds only in-frame clones and misses some; the assay was immunoSEQ multiplex PCR. The table records 15,000 to 20,000 clones, approximately 92% of them present only once. The material was CD4+ or CD8+ T cells sorted from blood, obtained in a trial of the OX40 agonist ivuxolimab. Every receptor here comes from an adult with an advanced solid tumor such as melanoma, head and neck, liver or kidney cancer.

This chain links TRBV19 with TRBJ1-1; TRBD1 aligns across 7 bases. This CDR3 comprises 13 residues. Germline CDR1 and CDR2: LNHDA and SQIVND (reference sequence). The J segment lost 4 bases and the V segment lost 5 bases, leaving 4 bases of the junction unmatched. CDR3 protein: CASSATGATEAFF. The CDR3 bases are TGTGCCAGTAGTGCAACAGGGGCCACTGAAGCTTTCTTT. Using reference TRBV19 and TRBJ1-1 for the parts outside the CDR3, the full variable domain is DGGITQSPKYLFRKEGQNVTLSCEQNLNHDAMYWYRQDPGQGLRLIYYSQIVNDFQKGDIAEGYSVSREKKESFPLTVTSAQKNPTAFYLCASSATGATEAFFGQGTRLTVV.

This chain uses TRBV27 with TRBJ1-3; D is unclear. The CDR3 runs to 16 residues. The V and J ends lost 7 bases and 5 bases respectively, with 21 bases between them. Germline CDR1 MNHEY, CDR2 SMNVEV (reference sequence). The CDR3 DNA reads TGTGCCAGCACCAAACTCCCGGGCCCAGAGCGAAACACCATATATTTT. Translating it yields CASTKLPGPERNTIYF.

The V and J genes are TRBV12-5 and TRBJ2-3, with a possible D match to TRBD2 (5 bases). The length of the CDR3 is 15 residues. V dropped 5 bases and J dropped 6 bases, with 18 bases sitting between them. Germline V gives CDR1 LGHNT, CDR2 FRNRAP. CDR3 region: CASGPGFSVADTQYF. The DNA for the CDR3 is TGTGCTAGTGGTCCCGGGTTTAGCGTAGCGGATACGCAGTATTTT.

CDR3 loop: CASSLRGLSSYEQYF. CDR3 in DNA: TGTGCCAGCAGCTTGAGGGGTCTTTCTTCCTACGAGCAGTACTTC. This rearrangement joins TRBV5-4 to TRBJ2-7; TRBD1 might be the D (5 bases). V dropped 1 base and J dropped 1 base, with 12 bases sitting between them. Germline lookup yields CDR1 SGHNT and CDR2 YYREEE (reference sequence). The CDR3 has 15 amino acids. Full variable domain (rest looked up from reference TRBV5-4 and TRBJ2-7): ETGVTQSPTHLIKTRGQQVTLRCSSQSGHNTVSWYQQALGQGPQFIFQYYREEENGRGNFPPRFSGLQFPNYSSELNVNALELDDSALYLCASSLRGLSSYEQYFGPGTRLTVT.

The chain combines TRBV4-3 with TRBJ2-1; 14 bases line up with TRBD2. CDR1 and CDR2 from the germline V gene are LGHNA and YSLEER. The CDR3 has 15 amino acids. Germline trimming cut 4 bases from V and 7 bases from J; bases unmatched to any gene: 3. The CDR3 region has the DNA TGCGCCAGCAGCCCCCGACTAGCGGGAGGGAATGAGCAGTTCTTC. As protein: CASSPRLAGGNEQFF.

The chain links TRBV5-6 to TRBJ2-3, with no clear D. The germline CDR1 and CDR2 sequences are SGHDT and YYEEEE. The CDR3 spans 16 residues. V gave up 4 bases and J gave up 5 bases, with 20 bases separating them. CDR3 nucleotide sequence: TGTGCCAGCAGCGCGGACGTACGAAATCACGGAGATACGCAGTATTTT. It is translated as CASSADVRNHGDTQYF.

J is TRBJ2-3 and V is TRBV7-9; TRBD2 aligns across 9 bases. Germline CDR1 and CDR2: SEHNR and FQNEAQ (reference sequence). Trimming took 7 bases from V and 2 from J; bases not matched to a gene: 7. CDR3 length: 15 residues. The DNA for the CDR3 is TGTGCCAGCACCCAAGGCGGGAGGGACACAGATACGCAGTATTTT. Its protein product is CASTQGGRDTDTQYF.

This chain joins TRBV6-1 and TRBJ2-7; D may be TRBD2 (6 bases). Germline V CDR1 and CDR2: MNHNS, SASEGT. V gave up 2 bases and J gave up 3 bases, with 14 bases separating them. CDR3 length equals 15 residues. The CDR3 bases are TGTGCCAGCAGTGAAATGGGACTGGATTTCTACGAGCAGTACTTC. It encodes CASSEMGLDFYEQYF.

This rearrangement joins TRBV9 to TRBJ2-3; perhaps TRBD2 as D (5 bases). The CDR3 loop spans 14 amino acids. The V end was cut by 0 bases, the J end by 0 bases, with 5 bases between. Germline V gene sequence: CDR1 SGDLS, CDR2 YYNGEE. Here the CDR3 DNA reads TGTGCCAGCAGCGTAGCGGGGAGCACAGATACGCAGTATTTT. This sequence encodes CASSVAGSTDTQYF.

The V gene is TRBV7-9, the J gene TRBJ2-7; TRBD2 agrees at 7 bases. Germline CDR1 is SEHNR and CDR2 is FQNEAQ (reference sequence). V lost 5 bases, J lost 5 bases, and 3 bases stayed unmatched. The CDR3 has 12 amino acids. CDR3 in DNA: TGTGCCAGCAGCAACCGGGGGGACGAGCAGTACTTC. This sequence encodes CASSNRGDEQYF.

This clone has just one count. The V call is TRBV25-1, the J call TRBJ2-7; TRBD1 matches at 10 bases. Germline trimming cut 6 bases from V and 2 bases from J; bases unmatched to any gene: 7. The germline gives CDR1 MGHDK, CDR2 SYGVNS. There are 15 residues in the CDR3. The CDR3 DNA sequence: TGTGCCAGCAGCCAATCGGGGACAGGGGCCTACGAGCAGTACTTC. This gives the protein CASSQSGTGAYEQYF.

This clone has only one observation. The chain carries TRBV6-5 and TRBJ2-1; D uncertain. The CDR3 is 10 amino acids. Trimming pared 4 bases from V and 9 bases from J, leaving 4 bases between. Germline CDR1 MNHEY, CDR2 SVGAGI. Here the CDR3 DNA reads TGTGCCAGCAGTTTTCCTGAGCAGTTCTTC. Residues: CASSFPEQFF.

The chain joins TRBV5-1 to TRBJ2-5; no clear D gene. Germline assignment: CDR1 SGHRS and CDR2 YFSETQ. The CDR3 totals 16 residues. V was trimmed by 0 bases and J by 2 bases, leaving 14 bases between them. The CDR3: CASSLDWHRPQETQYF. CDR3 in DNA: TGCGCCAGCAGCTTGGATTGGCACAGACCACAAGAGACCCAGTACTTC.

As for this clone: This sample also contains other DNA sequences that code for the same CDR3. V and J are TRBV27 and TRBJ2-1; TRBD2 agrees at 10 bases. The CDR3 consists of 16 residues. The J segment lost 1 base and the V segment lost 6 bases, leaving 6 bases of the junction unmatched. CDR1 is MNHEY, CDR2 SMNVEV, per germline (reference sequence). CDR3: CASSLSSGSSYNEQFF. CDR3 in DNA: TGTGCCAGCAGCCTATCTAGCGGGAGTTCCTACAATGAGCAGTTCTTC.

Here the CDR3 reads CASSRRAPQVIDYGYTF. CDR3 sequence (DNA): TGTGCCAGCAGCCGGCGCGCCCCCCAGGTGATTGACTATGGCTACACCTTC. This chain links TRBV5-6 with TRBJ1-2, with D hard to call. The CDR3 is 17 residues long. V gave up 4 bases and J gave up 3 bases, with 22 bases separating them. Looked up from germline, CDR1 is SGHDT and CDR2 is YYEEEE.

The V gene is TRBV9, the J gene TRBJ2-3; 9 bases line up with TRBD1. Looked up from germline, CDR1 is SGDLS and CDR2 is YYNGEE. The CDR3 consists of 18 residues. V lost 1 base, J lost 1 base, and 10 bases stayed unmatched. The CDR3, as DNA: TGTGCCAGCAGCGTACAGGACAGGGGTCCGTTGGGCACAGATACGCAGTATTTT. It yields the protein CASSVQDRGPLGTDTQYF.

This sequence joins TRBV28 and TRBJ1-1, with TRBD1 matching over 8 bases. CDR1 is MDHEN and CDR2 is SYDVKM in the germline V gene. CDR3 length equals 16 residues. The ends lost 4 bases at V and 2 bases at J; junction bases unmatched: 9. The CDR3 region is CASSSAGTGLNTEAFF. CDR3 in DNA: TGTGCCAGCAGTTCCGCCGGGACAGGACTTAACACTGAAGCTTTCTTT.

The chain couples TRBV11-3 to TRBJ2-1; 10 bases are a match to TRBD2. In germline, CDR1 is SGHNT, CDR2 YENEEA. CDR3 length: 19 amino acids. The ends lost 1 base at V and 4 bases at J; junction bases unmatched: 13. The CDR3 DNA reads as TGTGCCAGCAGCTTAGGCGTTCGGACTAGCGGACCAGGATACAATGAGCAGTTCTTC. Amino acid sequence: CASSLGVRTSGPGYNEQFF.

The V gene is TRBV5-1, the J gene TRBJ2-7; the match to TRBD1 covers 8 bases. The V and J ends lost 2 bases and 3 bases, in that order; junction bases with no gene match: 7. This CDR3 is 15 amino acids long. Germline lookup yields CDR1 SGHRS and CDR2 YFSETQ. The CDR3 nucleotides are TGCGCCAGCAGCTTTCACGGGACAGGCGGCTACGAGCAGTACTTC. Translating it yields CASSFHGTGGYEQYF.

The gene calls are TRBV4-3 and TRBJ2-7; D is perhaps TRBD2 (5 bases). Trimming pared 0 bases from V and 0 bases from J, leaving 12 bases between. Per germline, CDR1 LGHNA and CDR2 YSLEER. CDR3 length equals 16 residues. The CDR3 loop is CASSQDPLGHSYEQYF. CDR3 nucleotides: TGCGCCAGCAGCCAAGATCCACTAGGGCACTCCTACGAGCAGTACTTC.

The genes are TRBV7-9 and TRBJ2-7, with a weak D call TRBD1 (6 bases). This CDR3 has 13 residues. CDR1 is SEHNR and CDR2 is FQNEAQ in the germline V gene (reference sequence). Trimming pared 5 bases from V and 2 bases from J, leaving 10 bases between. The CDR3 DNA sequence: TGTGCCAGCAGCAAAGCAGGGGCCTACGAGCAGTACTTC. As protein: CASSKAGAYEQYF.

This rearrangement joins TRBV4-1 to TRBJ2-4, with 9 bases that match TRBD2. Germline CDR1 is MGHRA and CDR2 is YSYEKL. Trimming took 4 bases from V and 5 from J; bases not matched to a gene: 9. This CDR3 spans 16 amino acids. The CDR3 DNA is TGCGCCAGCAGCCGGGGTAGCGGGAGATGGGAAAACATTCAGTACTTC. The encoded protein is CASSRGSGRWENIQYF.

This clone has just one count. This chain uses TRBV7-2 with TRBJ2-3, with D unresolved. This CDR3 has 13 amino acids. Per the germline V gene, CDR1 is SGHTA and CDR2 is FQGNSA. V dropped 1 base and J dropped 2 bases, with 4 bases sitting between them. CDR3 loop: CASSLEITDTQYF. The CDR3 nucleotides read TGTGCCAGCAGCTTAGAAATCACAGATACGCAGTATTTT.

V gene TRBV7-9 combines with J gene TRBJ2-5, with D maybe TRBD2 (5 bases). Germline V gene lookup returns CDR1 SEHNR and CDR2 FQNEAQ (reference sequence). The CDR3 runs 12 residues. V was trimmed by 3 bases and J by 4 bases, leaving 6 bases between them. CDR3 residues: CASSLGAETQYF. As DNA, the CDR3 is TGTGCCAGCAGCTTGGGAGCAGAGACCCAGTACTTC. Complete variable domain (other parts from reference TRBV7-9 and TRBJ2-5): DTGVSQNPRHKITKRGQNVTFRCDPISEHNRLYWYRQTLGQGPEFLTYFQNEAQLEKSRLLSDRFSAERPKGSFSTLEIQRTEQGDSAMYLCASSLGAETQYFGPGTRLLVL.

With respect to this clone: An end of the junction differs from the germline gene, which may be a read error. This rearrangement joins TRBV11-2 to TRBJ2-1; D is unclear. The CDR3 spans 13 residues. Germline V gives CDR1 SGHAT, CDR2 FQNNGV. The CDR3 sequence: CASSQDFYNEQFF. Here the CDR3 DNA reads TGCGCCAGCAGCCAAGACTTCTACAATGAGCAGTTCTTC.

The chain links TRBV23-1 to TRBJ2-7, with D tentatively TRBD1 or TRBD2 (6 bases each). Being an ORF, TRBV23-1 has a function that is uncertain. This CDR3 is built from 17 residues. Deletions cut 4 bases from V and 5 bases from J, with 24 bases between. The CDR3 DNA reads TGCGCCAGCAGTCCCTGGGGTGAACAGGGAGGTTACCACGAGCAGTACTTC. It specifies CASSPWGEQGGYHEQYF.

The rearrangement uses TRBV13 and TRBJ2-3; D ambiguous. This CDR3 contains 14 residues. CDR1 PRHDT and CDR2 FYEKMQ come from the germline V gene (reference sequence). The V and J ends lost 0 bases and 6 bases respectively, with 10 bases between them. In nucleotides, the CDR3 is TGTGCCAGCAGCTTAGGCGGAAAAGGTGATACGCAGTATTTT. Its translation is CASSLGGKGDTQYF.

The sample holds a few counts of this clone. The J gene is TRBJ1-1, the V gene TRBV2, with D possibly TRBD1 on 5 matching bases. The CDR3 runs 11 residues. V lost 3 bases and J 9 bases, leaving 8 bases between the germline ends. CDR1 and CDR2 (germline): SNHLY, FYNNEI. CDR3 in DNA: TGTGCCAGCAGTGAGAGGGGTCAAGCTTTCTTT. It yields the protein CASSERGQAFF.